The clone carrying this TCR beta chain was picked up one time. Its specificity is not known. Trimming shortened V by 5 bases and J by 4 bases, and 9 bases separated the two germline ends. This CDR3 has 12 amino acids. Germline V gives CDR1 MNHEY, CDR2 SVGEGT. TCRdb's copy holds only in-frame clones and misses some; the assay was immunoSEQ multiplex PCR. Among roughly 96,000 clones, over 75% were seen once, and the ten largest hold 2.5% to 3%. The source of the sample is a study of T cell responses to AZD1222 COVID-19 vaccine. Overall study results and limits: Repertoire sampling occurred only after the peak T cell response. Spike-specific TCR repertoires showed rising breadth and depth after two AZD1222 doses. Mostly white British, mostly female donors; authors suggested clonal diversity may be underestimated. The CD4 TCRs associated with vaccination extended across spike and predominated at 160-218 and 743-854.

The receptor's source is an adult in good health. The sample consisted of peripheral blood, taken on day 0 of AZD1222 vaccination. The chain joins TRBV6-2 or TRBV6-3 to TRBJ2-7; the D is unclear. The CDR3 coding sequence is TGTGCCAGCAGTCCGCTGGGGTACGAGCAGTACTTC. It yields the protein CASSPLGYEQYF.